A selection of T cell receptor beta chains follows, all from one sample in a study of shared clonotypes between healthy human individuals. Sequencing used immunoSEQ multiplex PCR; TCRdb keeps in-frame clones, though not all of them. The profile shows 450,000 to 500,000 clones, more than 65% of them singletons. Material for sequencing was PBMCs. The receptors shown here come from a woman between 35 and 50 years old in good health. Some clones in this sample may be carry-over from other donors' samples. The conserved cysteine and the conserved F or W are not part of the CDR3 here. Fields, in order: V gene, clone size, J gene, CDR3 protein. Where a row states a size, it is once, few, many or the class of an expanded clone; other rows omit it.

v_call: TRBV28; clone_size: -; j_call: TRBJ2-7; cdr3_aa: ASRSGATGGNEQY
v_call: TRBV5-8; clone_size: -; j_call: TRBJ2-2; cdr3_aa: ASSLPVGGSNTGELF
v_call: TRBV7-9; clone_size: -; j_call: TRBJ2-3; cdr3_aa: ASSWTSGSTDTQY
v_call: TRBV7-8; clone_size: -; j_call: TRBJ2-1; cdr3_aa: ASSYLGLAGARNNEQF
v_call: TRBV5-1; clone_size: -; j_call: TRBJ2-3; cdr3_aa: ASSLPSSGPQWWDTQY
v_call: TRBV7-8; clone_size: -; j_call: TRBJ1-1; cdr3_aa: ASSSTMNTEAF
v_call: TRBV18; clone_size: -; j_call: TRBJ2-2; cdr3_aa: ASSPWAENTGELF
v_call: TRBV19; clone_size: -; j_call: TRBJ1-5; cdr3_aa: ATSKGGLGNQPQH
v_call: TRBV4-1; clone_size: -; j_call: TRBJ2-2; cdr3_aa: ASSHRQINTGELF
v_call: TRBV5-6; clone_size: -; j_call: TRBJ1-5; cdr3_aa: ASSLLHSNQPQH
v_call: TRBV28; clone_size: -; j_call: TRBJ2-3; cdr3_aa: ASSFTGTSGVDTDTQY
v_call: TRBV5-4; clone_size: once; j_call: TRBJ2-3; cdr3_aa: ASSLAPGRTDTQY
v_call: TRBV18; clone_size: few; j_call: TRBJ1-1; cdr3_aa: ASSPWGEMNTEAF
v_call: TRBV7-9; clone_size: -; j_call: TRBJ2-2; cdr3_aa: ASSPAGQGYTGELF